The next 12 T cell receptor beta chains were all read from a single sample in a study of technical replicates of blood from a handful of donors. The repertoire was sequenced with immunoSEQ multiplex PCR; TCRdb's copy has only in-frame clones and lacks some. The top ten hold about 5.5% of the sample, which has roughly 59,000 clones, around 86% seen once. The sequencing input was PBMCs. All receptors derive from a human donor in good health. Some clones in this sample may be carry-over from other donors' samples.

The J gene is TRBJ1-3, the V gene TRBV12-5, with D uncertain. Germline-derived CDR1 and CDR2 are LGHNT and FRNRAP. The length of the CDR3 is 14 residues. The V and J ends lost 2 bases and 0 bases respectively, with 5 bases between them. CDR3 DNA: TGTGCTAGTGGTTTGCGGGGCTCTGGAAACACCATATATTTT. Its protein is CASGLRGSGNTIYF.

The V gene is TRBV10-3, the J gene TRBJ2-1, with TRBD2 identical over 7 bases. The CDR3 consists of 15 residues. Germline CDR1 reads ENHRY; CDR2 reads SYGVKD. The V and J ends lost 4 bases and 0 bases, in that order; junction bases with no gene match: 3. The CDR3 coding sequence is TGTGCCATCAGTGGGGGGGGTAGCTCCTACAATGAGCAGTTCTTC. It translates to CAISGGGSSYNEQFF.

The chain employs TRBV29-1 and TRBJ2-7; 11 bases line up with TRBD2. In germline, CDR1 is SQVTM, CDR2 ANQGSEA. This CDR3 has 14 amino acids. The V gene end was trimmed by 6 bases and the J gene end by 0 bases; junction bases not matched to a gene: 4. CDR3 sequence (DNA): TGCAGCGTCTCCGGGACTAGCGGCTCCTACGAGCAGTACTTC. Translation gives CSVSGTSGSYEQYF.

This sequence joins TRBV2 and TRBJ2-7; the match to TRBD1 covers 8 bases. This CDR3 spans 15 amino acids. Germline CDR1 and CDR2: SNHLY and FYNNEI. Trimming took 2 bases from V and 1 from J; bases not matched to a gene: 4. CDR3: CASSESTGGSYEQYF. The CDR3 nucleotides read TGTGCCAGCAGTGAAAGCACAGGGGGGTCCTACGAGCAGTACTTC.

This clone has only one observation. The CDR3 coding sequence is TGTGCCAGCAGCTTAGGGAGAGCGGGGCGAGACATGTACTTC. This translates into CASSLGRAGRDMYF. V usage is TRBV11-1 and J usage is TRBJ2-7; 7 bases match TRBD2. The V segment lost 1 base and the J segment 12 bases; nucleotides outside the gene matches: 12. The CDR3 loop spans 14 amino acids. CDR1 is SGHAT and CDR2 is FQDESV in the germline V gene (reference sequence).

This chain connects TRBV4-2 to TRBJ1-6; 8 positions agree with TRBD1. Germline V gene data show CDR1 as LGHNA and CDR2 as YNFKEQ. The CDR3 is made up of 16 amino acids. The V segment lost 4 bases and the J segment 5 bases; nucleotides outside the gene matches: 7. CDR3 sequence reads: CASSLGQGRNNSPLHF. The CDR3 coding sequence is TGTGCCAGCAGCCTCGGACAGGGTCGGAATAATTCACCCCTCCACTTT.

This chain connects TRBV11-2 to TRBJ2-1, with 9 nucleotides matching TRBD2. Looked up from germline, CDR1 is SGHAT and CDR2 is FQNNGV. The CDR3 runs to 15 residues. Trimming at V came to 5 bases and at J to 6 bases, leaving 8 bases not matched to a gene. The CDR3 loop is CASSPTSGPTNEQFF. CDR3 in DNA: TGTGCCAGCAGCCCCACTAGCGGGCCTACCAATGAGCAGTTCTTC. The full variable domain, rest sourced from reference TRBV11-2 and TRBJ2-1, is EAGVAQSPRYKIIEKRQSVAFWCNPISGHATLYWYQQILGQGPKLLIQFQNNGVVDDSQLPKDRFSAERLKGVDSTLKIQPAKLEDSAVYLCASSPTSGPTNEQFFGPGTRLTVL.

The chain recombines TRBV5-1 with TRBJ2-1; the match to TRBD2 covers 10 bases. CDR1 and CDR2 (germline): SGHRS, YFSETQ. With 4 bases clipped from V and 6 bases from J, the junction kept 7 bases outside the gene matches. The CDR3 loop spans 15 amino acids. The DNA for the CDR3 is TGCGCCAGCAGCCAACCGGGACTAGCGTTCAATGAGCAGTTCTTC. The encoded protein is CASSQPGLAFNEQFF. Supplemented by reference TRBV5-1 and TRBJ2-1, the full variable domain reads KAGVTQTPRYLIKTRGQQVTLSCSPISGHRSVSWYQQTPGQGLQFLFEYFSETQRNKGNFPGRFSGRQFSNSRSEMNVSTLELGDSALYLCASSQPGLAFNEQFFGPGTRLTVL.

The chain uses TRBV14 and TRBJ2-5; 8 positions agree with TRBD2. The germline V gene encodes CDR1 SGHDN and CDR2 FVKESK. Germline trimming cut 2 bases from V and 5 bases from J; bases unmatched to any gene: 1. The CDR3 is made up of 13 amino acids. CDR3 DNA sequence: TGTGCCAGCAGCCAACGCGGGGGGGAGACCCAGTACTTC. Translating gives CASSQRGGETQYF.

V gene TRBV29-1 combines with J gene TRBJ2-1; 7 positions agree with TRBD1. With 7 bases clipped from V and 6 bases from J, the junction kept 6 bases outside the gene matches. CDR3 size: 12 residues. Germline assignment: CDR1 SQVTM and CDR2 ANQGSEA. In DNA form, the CDR3 reads TGCAGCGCCCTGACAGGGCTCAATGAGCAGTTCTTC. It is translated as CSALTGLNEQFF.

CDR3 region: CASSQAAGEAGNTIYF. CDR3 sequence (DNA): TGCGCCAGCAGCCAAGCGGCAGGGGAAGCTGGAAACACCATATATTTT. The chain employs TRBV4-3 and TRBJ1-3, with D maybe TRBD1 (6 bases). CDR1 and CDR2 (germline): LGHNA, YSLEER. V was shortened by 1 base and J by 2 bases, with 12 bases between the two germline ends. CDR3 length: 16 amino acids.

This clone was seen just once. This chain connects TRBV7-9 to TRBJ2-1; tentative D call: TRBD2 (5 bases). Germline loops: CDR1 SEHNR, CDR2 FQNEAQ (reference sequence). Trimming removed 5 bases at V and 0 bases at J, with 11 bases between. The CDR3 is made up of 15 amino acids. The CDR3 protein is CASSPPAGSYNEQFF. The CDR3 DNA reads TGTGCCAGCAGCCCTCCCGCGGGCTCCTACAATGAGCAGTTCTTC.